Below are 14 T cell receptor beta chains sequenced from a single sample in a study of shared clonotypes between healthy human individuals. Sequencing used immunoSEQ multiplex PCR; TCRdb keeps in-frame clones, though not all of them. The table records about a million clones, 76% of them present only once. Input material: memory CD4+ T cells sorted from blood. Subset given: CD45RA-negative fraction. These receptor sequences come from a man younger than 35 in good health.

This clone occurred a few times. The chain is built from TRBV9 and TRBJ1-3, with no clear D. V was trimmed by 0 bases and J by 0 bases, leaving 16 bases between them. The CDR3 loop spans 18 amino acids. Germline values: CDR1 SGDLS, CDR2 YYNGEE. CDR3 coding DNA: TGTGCCAGCAGCGTAGACCCGGCGGGCCGAAGCTCTGGAAACACCATATATTTT. Translated, it gives CASSVDPAGRSSGNTIYF.

This clone was observed once. This rearrangement joins TRBV21-1 to TRBJ1-2. TRBV21-1 is assigned pseudogene status. This CDR3 has 11 amino acids. For the CDR3, the DNA is TGTGCCAGCAGAATTGATTATGGCTACACCTTC. Residues: CASRIDYGYTF.

The chain couples TRBV5-1 to TRBJ2-1, with no clear D. CDR1 and CDR2 from the germline V gene are SGHRS and YFSETQ. This CDR3 has 14 residues. Trimming removed 4 bases at V and 2 bases at J, with 10 bases between. DNA for the CDR3: TGCGCCAGCAGCCTGGCCCTCACCTACAATGAGCAGTTCTTC. Translated, it gives CASSLALTYNEQFF.

The rearrangement joins TRBV6-1 to TRBJ2-7; no clear D gene. Germline V gene sequence: CDR1 MNHNS, CDR2 SASEGT. The CDR3 is 13 amino acids. The V end lost 5 bases, the J end lost 1 base, and 9 bases lay between the germline ends. In DNA, the CDR3 is TGTGCCAGCAGTTTAACCAGGTCCTACGAGCAGTACTTC. Amino acids: CASSLTRSYEQYF.

This clone is a singleton in its sample. The chain joins TRBV6-1 to TRBJ1-5, with D possibly matching TRBD1 (5 bases). This CDR3 is built from 15 residues. CDR1 is MNHNS and CDR2 is SASEGT in the germline V gene. Trimming stripped 6 bases from V and 3 bases from J, with 15 bases between. Here the CDR3 DNA reads TGTGCCAGCAGGGGGTTGGGGGGTTTCAATCAGCCCCAGCATTTT. Amino acids: CASRGLGGFNQPQHF.

The chain uses TRBV6-6 and TRBJ2-1, with no clear D. Germline CDR1 and CDR2: MNHNY and SVGAGI (reference sequence). The CDR3 runs 14 residues. Trimming stripped 2 bases from V and 5 bases from J, with 10 bases between. This CDR3 is CASSYPPTDNEQFF. CDR3 nucleotides: TGTGCCAGCAGTTACCCACCGACGGACAATGAGCAGTTCTTC.

The chain links TRBV6-5 to TRBJ2-7, with 7 positions matching TRBD1. Per the germline V gene, CDR1 is MNHEY and CDR2 is SVGAGI. The CDR3 contains 12 residues. Trimming took 6 bases from V and 3 from J; bases not matched to a gene: 2. The CDR3 reads CASRGQSYEQYF. The CDR3 DNA follows: TGTGCCAGCAGGGGACAGAGCTACGAGCAGTACTTC.

The chain has TRBV11-2 and TRBJ1-4, with a weak D call TRBD1 (5 bases). Germline V gives CDR1 SGHAT, CDR2 FQNNGV. The CDR3 spans 14 residues. V was pared by 8 bases and J by 3 bases, with 13 bases between. CDR3 protein: CASGPGTANEKLFF. CDR3 nucleotide sequence: TGTGCCAGCGGACCGGGGACGGCTAATGAAAAACTGTTTTTT.

A note on this clone: Other DNA sequences in the same sample also yield this CDR3. This rearrangement joins TRBV29-1 to TRBJ2-7; D possibly corresponds to TRBD1 (6 bases). CDR1 is SQVTM, CDR2 ANQGSEA, per germline. The germline V and J ends were trimmed by 6 bases and 0 bases, with 9 bases remaining between them. The CDR3 loop spans 12 amino acids. CDR3 sequence reads: CSVRDTSYEQYF. The CDR3 bases are TGCAGCGTCCGGGACACCTCCTACGAGCAGTACTTC.

The V call is TRBV19, the J call TRBJ1-4, with D unresolved. Deletions cut 4 bases from V and 1 base from J, with 10 bases between. CDR1 is LNHDA, CDR2 SQIVND, per germline (reference sequence). CDR3 size: 15 residues. The CDR3 region has the DNA TGTGCCAGTAGTAGAGGCGGCGGAACTAATGAAAAACTGTTTTTT. Encoded protein: CASSRGGGTNEKLFF. The variable domain in full, with the rest retrieved from reference TRBV19 and TRBJ1-4, is DGGITQSPKYLFRKEGQNVTLSCEQNLNHDAMYWYRQDPGQGLRLIYYSQIVNDFQKGDIAEGYSVSREKKESFPLTVTSAQKNPTAFYLCASSRGGGTNEKLFFGSGTQLSVL.

This rearrangement joins TRBV12-2 to TRBJ2-1. TRBV12-2 is labeled a pseudogene. The CDR3 sequence is 22 residues long. CDR3 residues: CASRFRMERVQWALAQCNEQFF. The CDR3, as DNA: TGTGCAAGTCGCTTTCGAATGGAGCGCGTACAATGGGCCCTTGCGCAGTGCAATGAGCAGTTCTTC.

This clone has just a few counts. This sample also contains other DNA sequences that code for the same CDR3. The genes are TRBV14 and TRBJ2-7; no reliable D call. The CDR3 is made up of 11 amino acids. Looked up from germline, CDR1 is SGHDN and CDR2 is FVKESK. Deletions cut 3 bases from V and 4 bases from J, with 4 bases between. Here the CDR3 DNA reads TGTGCCAGCAGCCAGAGTTACGAGCAGTACTTC. Residues: CASSQSYEQYF.

The chain is built from TRBV5-6 and TRBJ1-5, with D perhaps TRBD1 (5 bases). V was pared by 4 bases and J by 5 bases, with 16 bases between. The CDR3 runs to 15 residues. Per germline, CDR1 SGHDT and CDR2 YYEEEE. In nucleotides, the CDR3 is TGTGCCAGCAGCCCCGCTGGGGGAGGGGATCAGCCCCAGCATTTT. This encodes CASSPAGGGDQPQHF. The whole variable domain, filled in from reference TRBV5-6 and TRBJ1-5, reads DAGVTQSPTHLIKTRGQQVTLRCSPKSGHDTVSWYQQALGQGPQFIFQYYEEEERQRGNFPDRFSGHQFPNYSSELNVNALLLGDSALYLCASSPAGGGDQPQHFGDGTRLSIL.

The chain joins TRBV28 to TRBJ1-2; possible D gene TRBD1, 5 bases. Germline V CDR1 and CDR2: MDHEN, SYDVKM. The V end was cut by 3 bases, the J end by 6 bases, with 20 bases between. CDR3 size: 16 residues. CDR3 DNA sequence: TGTGCCAGCAGTTTTGACCCCTCGAGGGGCGCGGATGGCTACACCTTC. Residues: CASSFDPSRGADGYTF.